These 2 T cell receptor beta chains originate from one sample sequenced in a study of beta chain features in type 1 diabetes. The sequenced template was cDNA made from the entire isolated RNA. Sequencing was performed with immunoSEQ multiplex PCR; in TCRdb, only in-frame clones are kept and a portion is missing. The data show about 370,000 clones, with approximately 16% seen just once and about 0.02% held by the top ten. Specimen: naive CD4+ T cells from blood. The receptor source for this set is a woman aged 18-29 years in good health.

This clone has only a few counts. The V and J genes are TRBV7-9 and TRBJ1-5; D is possibly TRBD1 (6 bases). Germline CDR1 and CDR2: SEHNR and FQNEAQ (reference sequence). The CDR3 runs to 15 residues. The V gene lost 6 bases and the J gene lost 6 bases, with 18 bases spanning the gap. CDR3 DNA sequence: TGTGCCAGCAGTCTAGAAGGGGGTTTCGGTCAGCCCCAGCATTTT. Its protein is CASSLEGGFGQPQHF.

This rearrangement joins TRBV19 to TRBJ2-4, with TRBD2 matching 9 bases. CDR1 LNHDA and CDR2 SQIVND come from the germline V gene (reference sequence). CDR3 length: 16 amino acids. J lost 3 bases, V lost 5 bases, and 8 bases had no gene match. CDR3: CASSPLAGRGKNIQYF. The CDR3, as DNA: TGTGCCAGTAGTCCTCTAGCGGGAAGAGGCAAAAACATTCAGTACTTC.